The 6 T cell receptor beta chains listed next were all sequenced from one sample in a study of human T cells and chemical hapten exposure. Described time point: patch test 1, 2 weeks after DPC sensitization. Regarding treatment: therapeutic diphenylcyclopropenone sensitization with weekly scalp DPC. TCRdb reprocessed the RACE reads via MiXCR and lists one record per CDR3 protein. Counted here are some 81,000 distinct CDR3 sequences, roughly 7.1% occurring once; the ten biggest clones make up about 1.6%. The specimen was whole blood, collected in connection with sensitization to the hapten diphenylcyclopropenone (DPC). The receptors shown here come from a woman aged 25 to 39 with alopecia areata. Some clones in this sample may be carry-over from other donors' samples.

This clonotype was detected ten times or more. V and J are TRBV6-1 and TRBJ2-7, with 10 bases identical to TRBD1. The CDR3 totals 12 residues. V trimming: 6 bases; J trimming: 9 bases; junction bases outside the gene matches: 5. Germline V gene sequence: CDR1 MNHNS, CDR2 SASEGT. DNA for the CDR3: TGTGCCAGCAGCGGGACAGGGGACGGGCAGTACTTC. The encoded protein is CASSGTGDGQYF.

This clonotype occurred a few times. The rearrangement links TRBV4-2 to TRBJ1-4, with a tentative D call TRBD1 (6 bases). The ends were cut back, 0 bases at V and 8 bases at J, with 7 bases in the middle. Germline V CDR1 and CDR2: LGHNA, YNFKEQ. The CDR3 has 13 residues. The CDR3 bases are TGTGCCAGCAGCCAAGAGGACAGAGAAAAACTGTTTTTT. Protein sequence: CASSQEDREKLFF.

This clonotype was picked up a small number of times. The J gene is TRBJ2-1, the V gene TRBV20-1, with D uncertain. This CDR3 has 14 amino acids. CDR1 is DFQATT and CDR2 is SNEGSKA in the germline V gene (reference sequence). Trimming took 0 bases from V and 5 from J, leaving 11 bases between them. The CDR3 sequence is CSARDSADHNEQFF. The DNA for the CDR3 is TGCAGTGCTAGAGATTCGGCGGACCACAATGAGCAGTTCTTC.

This chain joins TRBV20-1 and TRBJ2-3; D gene ambiguous. The CDR3 spans 14 residues. Germline V CDR1 and CDR2: DFQATT, SNEGSKA (reference sequence). V was clipped by 3 bases and J by 6 bases, with 16 bases between them. In DNA form, the CDR3 reads TGCAGTGCTAGCGCCCGGAAGGGTGGCGATACGCAGTATTTT. It yields the protein CSASARKGGDTQYF.

This clonotype was picked up a small number of times. This sequence joins TRBV7-9 and TRBJ2-1, with a weak D call TRBD2 (5 bases). Germline assignment: CDR1 SEHNR and CDR2 FQNEAQ (reference sequence). V lost 1 base and J 3 bases, leaving 7 bases between the germline ends. The CDR3 covers 14 residues. DNA of the CDR3: TGTGCCAGCAGCTTAGGCGCGGGCTACAATGAGCAGTTCTTC. This codes for CASSLGAGYNEQFF.

This rearrangement joins TRBV7-3 to TRBJ2-2; D ambiguous. The germline CDR1 and CDR2 sequences are SGHTA and FQGTGA. V gave up 5 bases and J gave up 0 bases, with 10 bases separating them. The CDR3 contains 15 residues. CDR3: CASSPLGSNTGELFF. The CDR3 nucleotides are TGTGCCAGCAGCCCCCTAGGGTCGAACACCGGGGAGCTGTTTTTT.